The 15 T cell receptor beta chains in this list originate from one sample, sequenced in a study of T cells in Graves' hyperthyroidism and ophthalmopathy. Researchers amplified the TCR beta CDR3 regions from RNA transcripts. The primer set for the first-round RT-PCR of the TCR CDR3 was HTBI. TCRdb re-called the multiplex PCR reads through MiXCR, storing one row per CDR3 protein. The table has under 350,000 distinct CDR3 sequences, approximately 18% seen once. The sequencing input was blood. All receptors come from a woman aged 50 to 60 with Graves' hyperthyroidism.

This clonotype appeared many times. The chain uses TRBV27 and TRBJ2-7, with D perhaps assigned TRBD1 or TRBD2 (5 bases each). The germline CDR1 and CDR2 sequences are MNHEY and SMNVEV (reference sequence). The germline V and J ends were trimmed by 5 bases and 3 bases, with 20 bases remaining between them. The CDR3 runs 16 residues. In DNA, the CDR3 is TGTGCCAGCAGTCCGACTACAGCGGAGAGGGGCTACGAGCAGTACTTC. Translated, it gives CASSPTTAERGYEQYF.

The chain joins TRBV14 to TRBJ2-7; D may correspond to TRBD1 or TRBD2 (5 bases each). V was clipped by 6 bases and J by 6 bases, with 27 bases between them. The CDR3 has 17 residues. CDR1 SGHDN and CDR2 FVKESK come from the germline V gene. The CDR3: CASSPKRQPLRGVEQYV. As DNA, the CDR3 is TGTGCCAGCAGTCCAAAGAGACAGCCGTTAAGGGGAGTCGAGCAGTACGTC.

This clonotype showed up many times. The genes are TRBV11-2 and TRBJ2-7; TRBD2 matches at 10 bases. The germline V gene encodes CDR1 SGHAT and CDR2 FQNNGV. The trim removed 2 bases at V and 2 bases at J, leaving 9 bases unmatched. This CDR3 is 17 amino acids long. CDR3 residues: CASSLSWGTSETYEQYF. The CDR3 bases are TGTGCCAGCAGCTTATCTTGGGGGACTAGCGAAACCTACGAGCAGTACTTC.

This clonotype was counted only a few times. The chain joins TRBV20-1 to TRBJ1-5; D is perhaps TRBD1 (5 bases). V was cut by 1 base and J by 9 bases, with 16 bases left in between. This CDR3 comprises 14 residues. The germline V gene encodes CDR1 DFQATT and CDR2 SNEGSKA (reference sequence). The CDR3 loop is CSARGVRGGGPQHF. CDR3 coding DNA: TGCAGTGCTAGAGGGGTAAGGGGCGGCGGGCCCCAGCATTTT.

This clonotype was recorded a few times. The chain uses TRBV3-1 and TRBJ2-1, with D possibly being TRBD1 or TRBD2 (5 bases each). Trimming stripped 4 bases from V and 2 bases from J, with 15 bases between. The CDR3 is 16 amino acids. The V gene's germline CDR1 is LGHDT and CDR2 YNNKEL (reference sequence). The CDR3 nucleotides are TGTGCCAGCAGCCTCACGAGGGGCGCCCCCTACAATGAGCAGTTCTTC. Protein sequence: CASSLTRGAPYNEQFF.

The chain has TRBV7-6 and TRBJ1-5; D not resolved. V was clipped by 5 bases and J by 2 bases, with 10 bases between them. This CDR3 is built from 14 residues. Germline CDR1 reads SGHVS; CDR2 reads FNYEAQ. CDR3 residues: CASSPRGGNQPQHF. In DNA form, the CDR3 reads TGTGCCAGCAGCCCCCGCGGGGGCAATCAGCCCCAGCATTTT.

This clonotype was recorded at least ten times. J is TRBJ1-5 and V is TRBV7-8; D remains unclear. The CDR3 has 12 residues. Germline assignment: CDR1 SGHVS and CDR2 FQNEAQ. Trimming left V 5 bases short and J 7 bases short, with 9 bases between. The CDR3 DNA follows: TGTGCCAGCAGCCTCCCGGGGCAGCCCCAGCATTTT. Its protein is CASSLPGQPQHF.

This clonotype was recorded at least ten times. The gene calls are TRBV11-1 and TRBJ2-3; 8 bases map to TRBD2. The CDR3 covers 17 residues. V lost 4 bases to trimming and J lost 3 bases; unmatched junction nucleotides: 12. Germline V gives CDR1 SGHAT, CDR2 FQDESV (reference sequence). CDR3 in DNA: TGTGCCAGCAGCTCCCTCCGGGAGGGCCTCCTTACAGATACGCAGTATTTT. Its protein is CASSSLREGLLTDTQYF.

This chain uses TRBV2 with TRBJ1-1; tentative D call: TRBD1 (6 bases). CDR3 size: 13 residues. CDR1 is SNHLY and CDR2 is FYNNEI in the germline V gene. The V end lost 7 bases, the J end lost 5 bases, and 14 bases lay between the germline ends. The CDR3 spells CASNAGGATEAFF. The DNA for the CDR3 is TGTGCCAGCAATGCGGGGGGCGCGACTGAAGCTTTCTTT. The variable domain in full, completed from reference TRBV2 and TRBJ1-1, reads EPEVTQTPSHQVTQMGQEVILRCVPISNHLYFYWYRQILGQKVEFLVSFYNNEISEKSEIFDDQFSVERPDGSNFTLKIRSTKLEDSAMYFCASNAGGATEAFFGQGTRLTVV.

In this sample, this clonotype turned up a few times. The CDR3 nucleotides read TGCAGCGTTGGTCAGGGAAGGGATACGCAGTATTTT. Protein sequence: CSVGQGRDTQYF. The V gene is TRBV29-1, the J gene TRBJ2-3; weak D call: TRBD1 (5 bases). CDR1 and CDR2 from the germline V gene are SQVTM and ANQGSEA. There are 12 residues in the CDR3. V lost 4 bases to trimming and J lost 6 bases, with 11 bases between them.

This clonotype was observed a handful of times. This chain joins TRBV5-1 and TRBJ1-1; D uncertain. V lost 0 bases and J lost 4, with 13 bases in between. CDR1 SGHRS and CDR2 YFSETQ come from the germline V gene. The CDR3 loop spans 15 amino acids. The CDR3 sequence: CASSLVTGGSTEAFF. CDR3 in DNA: TGCGCCAGCAGCTTGGTTACCGGCGGGAGCACTGAAGCTTTCTTT.

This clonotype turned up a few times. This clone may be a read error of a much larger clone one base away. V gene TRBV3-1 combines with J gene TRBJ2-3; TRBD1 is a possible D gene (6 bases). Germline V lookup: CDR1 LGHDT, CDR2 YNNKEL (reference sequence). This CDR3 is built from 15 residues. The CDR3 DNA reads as TGTGCCAACAGCCAAGGTCTACAGGGATCAGATACGCAGTATTTT. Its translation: CANSQGLQGSDTQYF.

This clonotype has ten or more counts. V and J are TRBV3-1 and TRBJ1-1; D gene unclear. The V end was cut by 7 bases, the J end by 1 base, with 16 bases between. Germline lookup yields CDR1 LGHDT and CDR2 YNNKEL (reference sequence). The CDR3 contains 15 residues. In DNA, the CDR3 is TGTGCCAGCACCGGCACAGTCTACGGGAACACTGAAGCTTTCTTT. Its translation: CASTGTVYGNTEAFF.

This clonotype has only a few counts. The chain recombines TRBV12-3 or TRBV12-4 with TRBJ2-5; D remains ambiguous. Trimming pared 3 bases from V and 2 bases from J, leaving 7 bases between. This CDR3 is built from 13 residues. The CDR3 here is CASSFTRQETQYF. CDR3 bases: TGTGCCAGCAGTTTCACCCGTCAAGAGACCCAGTACTTC.

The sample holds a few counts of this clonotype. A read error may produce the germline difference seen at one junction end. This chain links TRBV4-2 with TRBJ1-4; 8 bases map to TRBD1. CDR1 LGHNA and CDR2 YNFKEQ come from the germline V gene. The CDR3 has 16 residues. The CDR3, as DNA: TGTGCCAGCAGTCAAGACCCTGGACAGGGAAATGAAAAACTGTTTTTT. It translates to CASSQDPGQGNEKLFF.